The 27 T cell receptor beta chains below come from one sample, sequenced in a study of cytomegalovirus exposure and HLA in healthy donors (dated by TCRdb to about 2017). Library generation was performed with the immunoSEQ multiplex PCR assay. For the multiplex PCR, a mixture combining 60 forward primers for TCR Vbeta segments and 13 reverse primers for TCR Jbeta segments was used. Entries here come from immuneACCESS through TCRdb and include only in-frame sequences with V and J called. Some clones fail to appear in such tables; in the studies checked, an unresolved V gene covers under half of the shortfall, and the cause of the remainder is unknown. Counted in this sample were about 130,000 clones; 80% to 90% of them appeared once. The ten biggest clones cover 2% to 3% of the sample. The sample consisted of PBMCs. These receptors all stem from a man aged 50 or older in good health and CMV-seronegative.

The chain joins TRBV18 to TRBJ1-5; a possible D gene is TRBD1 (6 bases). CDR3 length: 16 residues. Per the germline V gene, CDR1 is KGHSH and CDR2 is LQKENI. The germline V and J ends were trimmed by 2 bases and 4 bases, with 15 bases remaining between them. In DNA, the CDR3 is TGTGCCAGCTCACCAGGAGCAGGGGATTTTAATCAGCCCCAGCATTTT. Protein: CASSPGAGDFNQPQHF.

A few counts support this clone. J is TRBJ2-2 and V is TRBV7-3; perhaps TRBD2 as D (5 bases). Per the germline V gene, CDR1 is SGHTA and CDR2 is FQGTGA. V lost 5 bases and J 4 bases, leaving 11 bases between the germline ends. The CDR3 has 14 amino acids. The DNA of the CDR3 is TGTGCCAGCAGCCTCGAGGGTGCCACCGGGGAGCTGTTTTTT. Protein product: CASSLEGATGELFF.

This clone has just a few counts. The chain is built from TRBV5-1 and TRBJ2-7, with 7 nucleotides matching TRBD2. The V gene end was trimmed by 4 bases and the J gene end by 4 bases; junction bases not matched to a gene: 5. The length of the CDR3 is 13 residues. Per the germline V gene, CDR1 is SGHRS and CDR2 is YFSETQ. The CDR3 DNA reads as TGCGCCAGCAGCCCGGGGGGAGGATACGAGCAGTACTTC. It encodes CASSPGGGYEQYF.

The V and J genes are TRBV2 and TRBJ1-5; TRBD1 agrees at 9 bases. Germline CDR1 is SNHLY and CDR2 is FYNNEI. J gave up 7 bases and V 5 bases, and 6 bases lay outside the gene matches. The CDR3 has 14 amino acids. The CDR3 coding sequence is TGTGCCAGCAGTTGGGACAGGGAAACCCAGCCCCAGCATTTT. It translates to CASSWDRETQPQHF. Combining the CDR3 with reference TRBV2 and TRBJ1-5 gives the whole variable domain EPEVTQTPSHQVTQMGQEVILRCVPISNHLYFYWYRQILGQKVEFLVSFYNNEISEKSEIFDDQFSVERPDGSNFTLKIRSTKLEDSAMYFCASSWDRETQPQHFGDGTRLSIL.

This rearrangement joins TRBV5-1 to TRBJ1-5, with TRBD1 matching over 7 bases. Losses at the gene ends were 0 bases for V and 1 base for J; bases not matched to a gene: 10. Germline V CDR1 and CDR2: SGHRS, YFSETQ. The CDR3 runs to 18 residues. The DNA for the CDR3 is TGCGCCAGCAGCTTGGAACCACAGGGGCCAGGGAGCAATCAGCCCCAGCATTTT. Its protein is CASSLEPQGPGSNQPQHF.

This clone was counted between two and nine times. DNA of the CDR3: TGTGCCAGCAGTGAGGGGGCCCTAGACCTAGGCACTGAAGCTTTCTTT. This translates into CASSEGALDLGTEAFF. The chain couples TRBV2 to TRBJ1-1; tentative D call: TRBD1 (6 bases). Trimming pared 3 bases from V and 4 bases from J, leaving 18 bases between. The CDR3 consists of 16 residues. Germline values: CDR1 SNHLY, CDR2 FYNNEI. Supplemented by reference TRBV2 and TRBJ1-1, the full variable domain reads EPEVTQTPSHQVTQMGQEVILRCVPISNHLYFYWYRQILGQKVEFLVSFYNNEISEKSEIFDDQFSVERPDGSNFTLKIRSTKLEDSAMYFCASSEGALDLGTEAFFGQGTRLTVV.

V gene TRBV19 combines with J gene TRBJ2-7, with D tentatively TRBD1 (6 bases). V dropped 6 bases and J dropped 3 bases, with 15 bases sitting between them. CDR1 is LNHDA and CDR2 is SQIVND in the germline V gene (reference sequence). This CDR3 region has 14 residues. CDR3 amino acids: CASSYARGFYEQYF. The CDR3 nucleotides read TGTGCCAGTAGCTACGCTAGGGGGTTCTACGAGCAGTACTTC.

In DNA, the CDR3 is TGTGCCAGTGGACAGGGCCCGGATCAGCCCCAGCATTTT. Its protein product is CASGQGPDQPQHF. V gene TRBV2 combines with J gene TRBJ1-5; TRBD1 aligns across 8 bases. Germline CDR1 SNHLY, CDR2 FYNNEI. The trim removed 9 bases at V and 5 bases at J, leaving 6 bases unmatched. CDR3 size: 13 residues.

The CDR3 sequence is CASSLGGAPHEKLFF. The CDR3 coding sequence is TGCGCCAGCAGCTTGGGTGGGGCTCCACATGAAAAACTGTTTTTT. V gene TRBV5-1 combines with J gene TRBJ1-4, with a weak D call TRBD1 (5 bases). Trimming pared 0 bases from V and 6 bases from J, leaving 12 bases between. Germline assignment: CDR1 SGHRS and CDR2 YFSETQ. This CDR3 has 15 amino acids.

The CDR3: CASSLGQGGSYEQYF. The CDR3 DNA is TGTGCCAGCAGCCTAGGACAGGGGGGATCCTACGAGCAGTACTTC. The chain joins TRBV5-5 to TRBJ2-7; TRBD1 matches 10 bases. CDR1 and CDR2 (germline): SGHKS, YYEKEE (reference sequence). V was clipped by 4 bases and J by 1 base; unmatched bases: 5. CDR3 length equals 15 residues.

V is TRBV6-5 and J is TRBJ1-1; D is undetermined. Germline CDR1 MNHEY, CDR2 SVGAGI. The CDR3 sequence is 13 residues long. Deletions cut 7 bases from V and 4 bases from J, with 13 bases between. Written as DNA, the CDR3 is TGTGCCAGCACCCACAGTAGCGGCACTGAAGCTTTCTTT. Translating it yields CASTHSSGTEAFF.

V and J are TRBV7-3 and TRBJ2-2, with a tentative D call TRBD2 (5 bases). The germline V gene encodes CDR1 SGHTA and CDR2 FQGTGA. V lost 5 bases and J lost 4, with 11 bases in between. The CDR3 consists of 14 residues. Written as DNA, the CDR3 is TGTGCCAGCAGCGAACTAGGGAGCACCGGGGAGCTGTTTTTT. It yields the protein CASSELGSTGELFF. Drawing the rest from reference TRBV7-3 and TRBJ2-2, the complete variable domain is GAGVSQTPSNKVTEKGKYVELRCDPISGHTALYWYRQSLGQGPEFLIYFQGTGAADDSGLPNDRFFAVRPEGSVSTLKIQRTERGDSAVYLCASSELGSTGELFFGEGSRLTVL.

CDR3 sequence: CASSESRWVRDNEQFF. As DNA, the CDR3 is TGCGCCAGCAGTGAGTCTCGGTGGGTTCGGGACAATGAGCAGTTCTTC. This rearrangement joins TRBV10-1 to TRBJ2-1; D is unresolved. The V gene's germline CDR1 is WNHNN and CDR2 SYGVQD (reference sequence). The CDR3 totals 16 residues. The V and J ends lost 0 bases and 5 bases respectively, with 14 bases between them.

The CDR3, as DNA: TGCGCCAGCAGCCTCCAGGGAAATGAAAAACTGTTTTTT. Protein product: CASSLQGNEKLFF. The chain is built from TRBV5-1 and TRBJ1-4; possible D gene TRBD1, 5 bases. CDR1 and CDR2 (germline): SGHRS, YFSETQ. The CDR3 spans 13 residues. Trimming removed 4 bases at V and 5 bases at J, with 9 bases between.

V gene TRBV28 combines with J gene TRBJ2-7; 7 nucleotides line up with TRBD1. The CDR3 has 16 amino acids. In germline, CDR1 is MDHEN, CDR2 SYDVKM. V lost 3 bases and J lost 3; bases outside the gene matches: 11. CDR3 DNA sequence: TGTGCCAGCAGTTTCAAGGGGACAGAGAATTACTACGAGCAGTACTTC. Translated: CASSFKGTENYYEQYF. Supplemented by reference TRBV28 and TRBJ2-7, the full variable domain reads DVKVTQSSRYLVKRTGEKVFLECVQDMDHENMFWYRQDPGLGLRLIYFSYDVKMKEKGDIPEGYSVSREKKERFSLILESASTNQTSMYLCASSFKGTENYYEQYFGPGTRLTVT.

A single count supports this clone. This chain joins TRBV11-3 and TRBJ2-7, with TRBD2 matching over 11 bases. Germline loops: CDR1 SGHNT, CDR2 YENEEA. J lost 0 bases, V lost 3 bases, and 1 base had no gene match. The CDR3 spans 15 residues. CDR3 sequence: CASSFTSGGSYEQYF. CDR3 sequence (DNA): TGTGCCAGCAGCTTTACTAGCGGGGGCTCCTACGAGCAGTACTTC.

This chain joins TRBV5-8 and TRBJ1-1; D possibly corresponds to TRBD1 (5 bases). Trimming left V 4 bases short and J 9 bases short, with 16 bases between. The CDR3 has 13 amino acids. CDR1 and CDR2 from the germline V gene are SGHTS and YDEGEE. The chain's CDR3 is CASSGHRVPKAFF. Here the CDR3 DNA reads TGTGCCAGCAGCGGACACCGGGTTCCCAAAGCTTTCTTT.

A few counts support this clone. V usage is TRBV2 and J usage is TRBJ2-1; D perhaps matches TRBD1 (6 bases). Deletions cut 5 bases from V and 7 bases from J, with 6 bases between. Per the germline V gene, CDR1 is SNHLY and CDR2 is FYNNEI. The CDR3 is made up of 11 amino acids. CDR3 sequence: CASSQGNEQFF. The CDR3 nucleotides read TGTGCCAGCAGTCAGGGGAATGAGCAGTTCTTC.

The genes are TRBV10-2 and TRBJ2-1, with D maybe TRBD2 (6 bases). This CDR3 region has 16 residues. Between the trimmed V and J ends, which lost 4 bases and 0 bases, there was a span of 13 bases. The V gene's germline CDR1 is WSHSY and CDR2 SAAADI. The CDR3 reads CASSGGDSSSYNEQFF. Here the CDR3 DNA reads TGCGCCAGCAGTGGAGGGGACTCCAGCTCCTACAATGAGCAGTTCTTC.

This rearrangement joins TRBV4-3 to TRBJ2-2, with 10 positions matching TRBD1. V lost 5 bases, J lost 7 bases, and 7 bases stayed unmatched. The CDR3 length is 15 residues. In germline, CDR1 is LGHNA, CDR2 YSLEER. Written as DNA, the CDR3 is TGCGCCAGCAGCTCCCAGACAGGGGGCGGCGGGGAGCTGTTTTTT. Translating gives CASSSQTGGGGELFF.

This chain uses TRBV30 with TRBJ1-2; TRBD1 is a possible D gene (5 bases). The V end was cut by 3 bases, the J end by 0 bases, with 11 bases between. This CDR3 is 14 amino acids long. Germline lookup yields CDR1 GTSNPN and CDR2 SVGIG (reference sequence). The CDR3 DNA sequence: TGTGCCTGGAGAGGGACTTCTTCTAACTATGGCTACACCTTC. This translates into CAWRGTSSNYGYTF.

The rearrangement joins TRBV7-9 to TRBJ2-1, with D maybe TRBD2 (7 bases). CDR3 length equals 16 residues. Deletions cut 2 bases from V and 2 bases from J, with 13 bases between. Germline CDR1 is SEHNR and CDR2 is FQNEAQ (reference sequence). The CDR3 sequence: CASSLYTGGPYNEQFF. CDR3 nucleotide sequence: TGTGCCAGCAGCTTATATACGGGGGGCCCCTACAATGAGCAGTTCTTC.

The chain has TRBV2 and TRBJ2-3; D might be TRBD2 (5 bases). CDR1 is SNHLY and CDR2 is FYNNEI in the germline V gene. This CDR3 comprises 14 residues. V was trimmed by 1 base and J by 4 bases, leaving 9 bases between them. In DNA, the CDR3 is TGTGCCAGCAGTGAAGTCACTAGGGCAGATACGCAGTATTTT. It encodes CASSEVTRADTQYF.

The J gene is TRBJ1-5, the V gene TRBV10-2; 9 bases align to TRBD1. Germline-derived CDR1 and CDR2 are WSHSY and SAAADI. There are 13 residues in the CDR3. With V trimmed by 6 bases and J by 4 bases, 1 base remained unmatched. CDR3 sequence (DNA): TGCGCCAGCAGGACAGGGGGGAATCAGCCCCAGCATTTT. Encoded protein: CASRTGGNQPQHF.

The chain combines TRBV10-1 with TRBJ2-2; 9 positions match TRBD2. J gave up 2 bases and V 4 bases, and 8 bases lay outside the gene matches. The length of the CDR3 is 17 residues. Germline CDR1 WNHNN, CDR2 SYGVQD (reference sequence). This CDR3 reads CASSGSSGALNTGELFF. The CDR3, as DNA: TGCGCCAGCAGTGGATCTAGCGGGGCACTCAACACCGGGGAGCTGTTTTTT.

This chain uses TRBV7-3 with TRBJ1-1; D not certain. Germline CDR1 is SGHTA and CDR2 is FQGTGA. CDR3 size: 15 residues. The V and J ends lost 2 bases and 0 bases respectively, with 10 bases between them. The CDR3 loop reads CASSLDHGVNTEAFF. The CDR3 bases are TGTGCCAGCAGCTTAGATCACGGGGTGAACACTGAAGCTTTCTTT.

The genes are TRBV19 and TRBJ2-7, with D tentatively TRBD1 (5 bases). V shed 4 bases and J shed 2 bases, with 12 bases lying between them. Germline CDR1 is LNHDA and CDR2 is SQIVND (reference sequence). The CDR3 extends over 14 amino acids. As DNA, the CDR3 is TGTGCCAGTAGTACCCTAGACAGAACCTACGAGCAGTACTTC. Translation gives CASSTLDRTYEQYF.